Included here is one T cell receptor (beta chain) sequence, with context. The antigen remains undetermined. Generated by immunoSEQ multiplex PCR, the TCRdb table keeps only in-frame clones and is missing some. Of tens of thousands of clones listed, about 80% are singletons. The sample originates from a study of CD4+ T cells in melanoma. Regarding the study as a whole: In melanoma, neoantigen-specific CD4+ T cells reportedly differed in differentiation state. A reported correlation linked neoantigen-specific CD4+ T cells to CD8+, macrophage and B cell function.

This CDR3 contains 15 residues. V gave up 0 bases and J gave up 9 bases, with 18 bases separating them. CDR1 is MGHRA, CDR2 YSYEKL, per germline. The rearrangement uses TRBV4-1 and TRBJ2-7; D might be TRBD1 (6 bases). The sequence was collected from a human donor with melanoma. The sequenced sample consisted of cells from a culture (not recorded whether cultured in vitro). The CDR3 sequence: CASSQDRGTKLGQYF. The CDR3 DNA is TGCGCCAGCAGCCAAGATAGGGGGACAAAGCTGGGGCAGTACTTC.